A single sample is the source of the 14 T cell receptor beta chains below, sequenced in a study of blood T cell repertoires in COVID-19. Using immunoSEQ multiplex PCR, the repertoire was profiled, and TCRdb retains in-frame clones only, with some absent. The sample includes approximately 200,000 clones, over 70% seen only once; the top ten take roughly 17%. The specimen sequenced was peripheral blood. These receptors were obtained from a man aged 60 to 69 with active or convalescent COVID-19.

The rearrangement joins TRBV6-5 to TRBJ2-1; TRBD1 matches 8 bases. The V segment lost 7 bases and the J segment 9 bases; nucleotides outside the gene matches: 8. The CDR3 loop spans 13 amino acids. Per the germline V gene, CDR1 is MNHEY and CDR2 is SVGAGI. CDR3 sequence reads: CASTQTGGGEQFF. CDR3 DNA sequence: TGTGCCAGCACCCAAACAGGGGGAGGTGAGCAGTTCTTC.

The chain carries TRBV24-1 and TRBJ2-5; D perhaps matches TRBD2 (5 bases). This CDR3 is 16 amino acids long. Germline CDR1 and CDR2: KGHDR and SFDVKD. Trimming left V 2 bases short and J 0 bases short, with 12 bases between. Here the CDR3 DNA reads TGTGCCACCAGTGATTCCAAGGCGGACTACCAAGAGACCCAGTACTTC. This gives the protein CATSDSKADYQETQYF.

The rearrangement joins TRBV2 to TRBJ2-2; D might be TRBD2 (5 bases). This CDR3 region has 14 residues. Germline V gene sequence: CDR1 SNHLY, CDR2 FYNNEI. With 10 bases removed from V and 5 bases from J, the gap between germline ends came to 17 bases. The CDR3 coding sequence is TGTGCCACCAAACCGGGATTGCGGACCGGGGAGCTGTTTTTT. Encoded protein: CATKPGLRTGELFF. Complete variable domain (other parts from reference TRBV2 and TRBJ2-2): EPEVTQTPSHQVTQMGQEVILRCVPISNHLYFYWYRQILGQKVEFLVSFYNNEISEKSEIFDDQFSVERPDGSNFTLKIRSTKLEDSAMYFCATKPGLRTGELFFGEGSRLTVL.

The chain's CDR3 is CASSLLGTGWYGYTF. The DNA of the CDR3 is TGTGCCAGCAGTTTGCTTGGGACAGGGTGGTATGGCTACACCTTC. The rearrangement links TRBV28 to TRBJ1-2; 9 bases agree with TRBD1. The CDR3 covers 15 residues. J was trimmed by 5 bases and V by 3 bases; bases with no gene match: 7. From germline, CDR1 is MDHEN and CDR2 SYDVKM.

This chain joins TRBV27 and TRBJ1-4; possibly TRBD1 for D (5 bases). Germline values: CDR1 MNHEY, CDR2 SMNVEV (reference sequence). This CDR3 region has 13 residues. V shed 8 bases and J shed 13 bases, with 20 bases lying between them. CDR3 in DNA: TGTGCCAGCGGCTATACGGGGGGTATAATACTGTTTTTT. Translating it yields CASGYTGGIILFF.

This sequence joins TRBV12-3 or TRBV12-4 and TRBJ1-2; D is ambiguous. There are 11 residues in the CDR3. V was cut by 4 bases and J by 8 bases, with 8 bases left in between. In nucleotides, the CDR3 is TGTGCCAGCAGTTCCCGAGTCGGCTACACCTTC. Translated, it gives CASSSRVGYTF.

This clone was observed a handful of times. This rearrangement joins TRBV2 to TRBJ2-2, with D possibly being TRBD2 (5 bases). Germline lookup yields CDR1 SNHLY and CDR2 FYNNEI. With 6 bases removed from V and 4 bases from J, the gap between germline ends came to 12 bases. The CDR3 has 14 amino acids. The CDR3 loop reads CASSTSGSTGELFF. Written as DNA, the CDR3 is TGTGCCAGCAGCACTAGTGGCTCCACCGGGGAGCTGTTTTTT.

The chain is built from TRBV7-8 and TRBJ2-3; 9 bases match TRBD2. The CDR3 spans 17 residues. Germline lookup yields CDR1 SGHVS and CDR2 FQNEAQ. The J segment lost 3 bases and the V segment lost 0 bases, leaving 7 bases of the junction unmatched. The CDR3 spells CASSLAQAGGGTDTQYF. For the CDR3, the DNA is TGTGCCAGCAGCTTAGCGCAGGCGGGGGGGGGAACAGATACGCAGTATTTT.

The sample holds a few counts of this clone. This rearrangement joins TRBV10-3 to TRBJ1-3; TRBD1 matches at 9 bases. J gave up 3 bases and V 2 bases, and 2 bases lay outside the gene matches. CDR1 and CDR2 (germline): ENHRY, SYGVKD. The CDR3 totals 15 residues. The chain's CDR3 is CAISEPDRGGNTIYF. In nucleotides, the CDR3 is TGTGCCATCAGTGAGCCGGACAGGGGTGGAAACACCATATATTTT.

The CDR3 region is CASSDIGTVQETQYF. The CDR3 nucleotides are TGTGCCAGCAGTGATATCGGTACAGTCCAAGAGACCCAGTACTTC. The chain employs TRBV6-1 and TRBJ2-5; D remains ambiguous. V lost 3 bases to trimming and J lost 1 base, with 12 bases between them. The CDR3 sequence is 15 residues long. In germline, CDR1 is MNHNS, CDR2 SASEGT.

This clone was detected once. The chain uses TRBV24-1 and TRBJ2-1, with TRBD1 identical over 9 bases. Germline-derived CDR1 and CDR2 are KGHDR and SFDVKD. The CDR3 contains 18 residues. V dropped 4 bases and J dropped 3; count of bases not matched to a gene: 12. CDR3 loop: CATSDPSPGTGNYNEQFF. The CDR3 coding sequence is TGTGCCACCAGTGACCCCTCACCCGGGACAGGGAACTACAATGAGCAGTTCTTC.

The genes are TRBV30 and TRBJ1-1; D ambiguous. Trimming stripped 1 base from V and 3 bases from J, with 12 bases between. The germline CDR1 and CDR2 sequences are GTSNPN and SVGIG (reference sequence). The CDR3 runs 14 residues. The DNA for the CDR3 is TGTGCCTGGAGTGAAGACCTTCGGGACACTGAAGCTTTCTTT. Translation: CAWSEDLRDTEAFF.

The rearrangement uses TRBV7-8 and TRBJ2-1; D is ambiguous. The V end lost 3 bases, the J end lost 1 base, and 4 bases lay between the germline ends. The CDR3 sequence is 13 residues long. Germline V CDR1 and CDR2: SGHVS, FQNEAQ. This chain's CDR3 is CASSLSSYNEQFF. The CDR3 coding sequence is TGTGCCAGCAGCTTGAGTTCCTACAATGAGCAGTTCTTC.

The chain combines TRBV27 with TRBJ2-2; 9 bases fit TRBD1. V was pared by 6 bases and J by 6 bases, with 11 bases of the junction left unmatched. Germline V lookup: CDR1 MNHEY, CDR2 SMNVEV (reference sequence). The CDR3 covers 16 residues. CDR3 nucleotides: TGTGCCAGCAGGTCACTCGGACAGGGGTACGCCGGGGAGCTGTTTTTT. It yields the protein CASRSLGQGYAGELFF.